This T cell receptor beta chain was documented in a study of early T cells in non-severe SARS-CoV-2 infection (dated by TCRdb to the early 2020s). Background on the whole study: Because TCR sequencing was done on bulk RNA from unsorted whole blood, the alpha and beta chains could not be paired. Study-level results and caveats: Matching against VDJdb was skewed toward anti-spike CD8 responses, likely underestimated virus-specific expansions, and missed private and CD4 specificities.

Library prep was done by 5' RACE. Instrument on record: NextSeq 500. In the TCR library protocol, unique molecular identifiers were attached to individual cDNA molecules to correct for PCR bias and sequencing error. Both TCR alpha and beta chains were sequenced, and tight co-correlation was observed between alpha and beta sequence abundances in each sample. Per the authors' processing: V gene, J gene and CDR3 annotation of TCR sequences was performed with Decombinator V4. TCRs were defined as expanded if a significant change between any two time points was detected under a Poisson model with p below 0.0001. TCR abundances were normalised to the total number of TCRs sequenced per sample and were expressed as counts per million. TRAV1-2 paired with TRAJ12, TRAJ20 or TRAJ33 defined MAIT TCRs, while TRAV10 paired with TRAJ18 defined iNKT TCRs. A search of VDJdb, accessed on 1 November 2021, was run for TCRs annotated to CMV, EBV and SARS-CoV-2, with TCRs annotated for multiple antigens excluded. TCRdb handled the public reads itself, with Q25 trimming in fastp and clone calling in MiXCR, and kept productive beta chains. CDR3 protein duplicates are merged, each entry listing the most common genes and DNA. Clone size and V and J calls follow TCRdb, not the original study. The sample data list about 22,000 distinct CDR3 sequences, and 3% to 4% of these were observed just once. The top ten clones comprise 4.5% to 7% of the sample.

The CDR3 starts with the cysteine, ends with the phenylalanine, and has 15 residues. The DNA shown is the 45-base CDR3, in frame from base 1. CDR1 and CDR2, looked up from the germline V gene (reference sequence), are DFQATT and SNEGSKA. V and J are trimmed by 5 bases and 0 bases, and the gene matches miss 4 bases of the junction. Set within a cohort of healthcare workers in London, UK, this nested case-control study involved weekly PCR testing of nasopharyngeal swabs along with blood sampling. Between 23 and 31 March 2020, the week of the UK lockdown, healthcare workers were enrolled and then followed up weekly for as long as 16 weeks. This clonotype showed up many times. Its antigen specificity is not known. Per-nucleotide qualities are absent, and no much larger clonotype sits a single base away.

Input material: whole blood. The V gene is TRBV20-1 and the J gene is TRBJ2-2, and 9 junctional nucleotides match TRBD1. The receptor was isolated from an adult who was a healthcare worker with PCR-confirmed SARS-CoV-2 infection or an uninfected control (not recorded which). CDR3 sequence: CSAGDRDANTGELFF. DNA sequence: TGCAGTGCTGGGGACAGGGACGCGAACACCGGGGAGCTGTTTTTT.